A few counts support the clone carrying this TCR beta chain. The CDR3 consists of 12 residues. CDR1 is SGHTA and CDR2 is FQGNSA in the germline V gene. Trimming left V 4 bases short and J 6 bases short, with 4 bases between. The data were obtained in a study of blood T cell repertoires in COVID-19. Study background: Some COVID-19 samples were acute and others convalescent; all came from the United States, Italy and Spain. Sources were T cells, B-cell-depleted T cells, or PBMCs; the material itself was cDNA or gDNA.

Original processing notes: The assay estimated nucleated cells by amplifying reference gene primers. Some clones are missing from TCRdb's copy, which holds only in-frame ones; the method was immunoSEQ multiplex PCR. That table furnishes V, J and clone size, whereas the DNA furnished D and trimming. This repertoire shows around 120,000 clones, about 80% found once; its top ten account for about 6.8%. Specimen: peripheral blood. This clonotype was obtained from a man in his 70s with acute or convalescent COVID-19. This chain uses TRBV7-2 with TRBJ1-6; D unclear. The CDR3 spells CASSSSNSPLHF. CDR3 DNA sequence: TGTGCCAGCAGCTCCAGTAATTCACCCCTCCACTTT.